Listed here are 30 T cell receptor beta chains from one sample, sequenced in a study of blood T cells in healthy people across ages. Combining a sample-barcoded 5' primer with a J-beta primer mix, a second PCR ran for about 7 to 11 cycles. In TCRdb, the 5' RACE reads were re-called with MiXCR into one record per CDR3 protein. The repertoire has under 2,000,000 distinct CDR3 sequences, 49% of them found once; the top ten carry 2.1%. The material sequenced was blood. Source of these receptors: a woman between 40 and 50 years old in good health.

The DNA of the CDR3 is TGCAGTGCTAGAGATCCCCGCCGGGGGAGCAATCAGCCCCAGCATTTT. Residues: CSARDPRRGSNQPQHF. V and J are TRBV20-1 and TRBJ1-5; D is possibly TRBD1 (5 bases). The CDR3 totals 16 residues. The germline gives CDR1 DFQATT, CDR2 SNEGSKA (reference sequence). V lost 0 bases and J 1 base, leaving 13 bases between the germline ends.

This clonotype was seen only a few times. This rearrangement joins TRBV4-3 to TRBJ2-5, with D possibly being TRBD2 (7 bases). Per the germline V gene, CDR1 is LGHNA and CDR2 is YSLEER. This CDR3 spans 15 amino acids. V was pared by 4 bases and J by 6 bases, with 18 bases between. CDR3 in DNA: TGCGCCAGCAGCCGTCCCGGGGGGCTGGGAAAGACCCAGTACTTC. Translating gives CASSRPGGLGKTQYF.

This chain links TRBV6-2 or TRBV6-3 with TRBJ2-7; tentatively, D is TRBD1 (6 bases). Germline V gene lookup returns CDR1 MNHEY and CDR2 SVGEGT. CDR3 length: 18 amino acids. V lost 0 bases and J 2 bases, leaving 20 bases between the germline ends. The CDR3 DNA reads as TGTGCCAGCAGTTACTCGGTGGACAGTAACGGCGGGCCCTACGAGCAGTACTTC. This sequence encodes CASSYSVDSNGGPYEQYF.

This clonotype has only a few counts. V usage is TRBV5-1 and J usage is TRBJ2-1; D remains unclear. Trimming stripped 4 bases from V and 6 bases from J, with 14 bases between. CDR1 SGHRS and CDR2 YFSETQ come from the germline V gene. The CDR3 loop spans 14 amino acids. Here the CDR3 reads CASSNGVALNEQFF. CDR3 nucleotides: TGCGCCAGCAGCAACGGCGTGGCCCTCAATGAGCAGTTCTTC.

The chain has TRBV6-2 or TRBV6-3 and TRBJ2-7; perhaps TRBD2 as D (5 bases). CDR1 is MNHEY and CDR2 is SVGEGT in the germline V gene. This CDR3 region has 11 residues. V was clipped by 6 bases and J by 6 bases, with 9 bases between them. CDR3: CASSDYREQYF. CDR3 sequence (DNA): TGTGCCAGCAGCGACTATCGCGAGCAGTACTTC.

This clonotype has only a few counts. A read error may account for a junction end that differs from germline. The V call is TRBV20-1, the J call TRBJ2-1; D is possibly TRBD1 or TRBD2 (5 bases each). The CDR3 covers 14 residues. CDR1 DFQATT and CDR2 SNEGSKA come from the germline V gene (reference sequence). The CDR3 DNA sequence: TGCGGTGCTAGCCGGGGACCTTGGGGCAATGAGCAGTTCTTC. As protein: CGASRGPWGNEQFF.

J is TRBJ1-2 and V is TRBV6-4; TRBD1 agrees at 7 bases. This CDR3 has 16 residues. The junction had 14 bases not matched to a gene; V was cut back by 2 bases and J by 8 bases. Germline-derived CDR1 and CDR2 are MRHNA and SNTAGT. Here the CDR3 DNA reads TGTGCCAGCAGTGACCGTGAACCTGAGGGGGCGCGGGGCTACACCTTC. Translating gives CASSDREPEGARGYTF.

This rearrangement joins TRBV2 to TRBJ1-2; the D is unclear. The ends were cut back, 8 bases at V and 2 bases at J, with 15 bases in the middle. Germline loops: CDR1 SNHLY, CDR2 FYNNEI. CDR3 size: 14 residues. The chain's CDR3 is CASLRNLRNYGYTF. As DNA, the CDR3 is TGTGCCAGCCTCAGGAACCTCAGAAACTATGGCTACACCTTC.

This chain connects TRBV20-1 to TRBJ2-3, with unresolved D. Germline CDR1 DFQATT, CDR2 SNEGSKA (reference sequence). CDR3 length: 15 residues. Deletions cut 0 bases from V and 2 bases from J, with 12 bases between. CDR3: CSARDQLLNTDTQYF. The CDR3 DNA is TGCAGTGCTAGAGATCAACTCTTAAACACAGATACGCAGTATTTT.

This clonotype has just a few counts. This chain links TRBV20-1 with TRBJ2-5, with 12 bases identical to TRBD2. CDR1 is DFQATT and CDR2 is SNEGSKA in the germline V gene (reference sequence). After removal of 4 bases from V and 11 bases from J, the junction contained 8 bases not matched to a gene. The CDR3 extends over 13 amino acids. CDR3 DNA sequence: TGCAGTGCTATAGAACTAGCGGGGGGCTGGCAGTACTTC. Its translation: CSAIELAGGWQYF.

This clonotype was detected a few times. This chain joins TRBV20-1 and TRBJ1-2, with 7 bases that match TRBD1. The germline V gene encodes CDR1 DFQATT and CDR2 SNEGSKA (reference sequence). This CDR3 has 13 residues. The ends lost 7 bases at V and 4 bases at J; junction bases unmatched: 9. The CDR3 region is CSVQNRGLYGYTF. In DNA, the CDR3 is TGCAGTGTTCAGAACAGGGGACTCTATGGCTACACCTTC.

This clonotype was seen a few times. The V and J genes are TRBV5-1 and TRBJ1-2; D unclear. The CDR3 has 14 residues. The germline V gene has CDR1 SGHRS and CDR2 YFSETQ. The V end lost 4 bases, the J end lost 2 bases, and 12 bases lay between the germline ends. In DNA, the CDR3 is TGCGCCAGCAGCACGTCGGGGAGCAACTATGGCTACACCTTC. This sequence encodes CASSTSGSNYGYTF.

The rearrangement joins TRBV6-5 to TRBJ2-7, with D unclear. Germline CDR1 MNHEY, CDR2 SVGAGI. Trimming removed 5 bases at V and 5 bases at J, with 19 bases between. CDR3 size: 15 residues. CDR3 loop: CASSPQAFSTHEQYF. The CDR3 DNA reads as TGTGCCAGCAGTCCTCAGGCATTCTCCACCCACGAGCAGTACTTC.

The gene calls are TRBV7-2 and TRBJ2-3; D remains ambiguous. The germline gives CDR1 SGHTA, CDR2 FQGNSA. V lost 0 bases and J 5 bases, leaving 9 bases between the germline ends. This CDR3 spans 14 amino acids. The CDR3 DNA reads TGTGCCAGCAGCTTAGCTAGTTCCCAAGATACGCAGTATTTT. Protein sequence: CASSLASSQDTQYF.

This chain connects TRBV7-9 to TRBJ2-1; D remains unclear. The germline V and J ends were trimmed by 2 bases and 6 bases, with 17 bases remaining between them. The CDR3 is 16 residues long. The V gene's germline CDR1 is SEHNR and CDR2 FQNEAQ (reference sequence). CDR3 sequence: CASSLSEYPYSNEQFF. For the CDR3, the DNA is TGTGCCAGCAGCTTATCCGAGTATCCCTACTCCAATGAGCAGTTCTTC.

This chain connects TRBV14 to TRBJ1-6; D not certain. The CDR3 runs to 16 residues. Germline-derived CDR1 and CDR2 are SGHDN and FVKESK. Trimming stripped 3 bases from V and 0 bases from J, with 9 bases between. The CDR3 sequence is CASSQAASSYNSPLHF. The CDR3 nucleotides read TGTGCCAGCAGCCAGGCCGCAAGCTCCTATAATTCACCCCTCCACTTT.

As DNA, the CDR3 is TGTGCCAGCAGCGCTCACAATCCTCGACTTAATCAGCCCCAGCATTTT. Translation: CASSAHNPRLNQPQHF. This chain uses TRBV6-2 or TRBV6-3 with TRBJ1-5; D remains ambiguous. Deletions cut 6 bases from V and 4 bases from J, with 19 bases between. This CDR3 is built from 16 residues. Germline V gene lookup returns CDR1 MNHEY and CDR2 SVGEGT.

This chain joins TRBV28 and TRBJ1-5; 8 bases map to TRBD1. The CDR3 extends over 16 amino acids. J was trimmed by 9 bases and V by 3 bases; bases with no gene match: 13. The germline CDR1 and CDR2 sequences are MDHEN and SYDVKM. The DNA for the CDR3 is TGTGCCAGCAGTTTCAGGGACAGGCTTGGGAGTTGGCCCCAGCATTTT. Protein product: CASSFRDRLGSWPQHF.

The rearrangement links TRBV20-1 to TRBJ2-1; TRBD2 matches 9 bases. The J call may be wrong; the DNA end is better matched by TRBJ2-7. This CDR3 has 16 amino acids. Looked up from germline, CDR1 is DFQATT and CDR2 is SNEGSKA (reference sequence). The CDR3 nucleotides read TGCAGTGCTAGATTGGCGCGGGGGGGTATCTACAATGAGCAGTACTTC. Amino acid sequence: CSARLARGGIYNEQYF.

The chain couples TRBV5-1 to TRBJ2-1; D possibly corresponds to TRBD1 (5 bases). Trimming left V 4 bases short and J 6 bases short, with 11 bases between. CDR1 and CDR2 (germline): SGHRS, YFSETQ. This CDR3 spans 13 amino acids. The CDR3 spells CASSTTVSNEQFF. The CDR3 region has the DNA TGCGCCAGCAGCACGACAGTGAGCAATGAGCAGTTCTTC.

This clonotype was recorded once. V is TRBV6-2 or TRBV6-3 and J is TRBJ2-4; TRBD2 agrees at 16 bases. Germline CDR1 and CDR2: MNHEY and SVGEGT. The V segment lost 5 bases and the J segment 1 base; nucleotides outside the gene matches: 5. The length of the CDR3 is 18 residues. The chain's CDR3 is CASSHGTSGGAAKNIQYF. CDR3 DNA: TGTGCCAGCAGTCACGGGACTAGCGGGGGGGCGGCCAAAAACATTCAGTACTTC.

This clonotype has a count of ten or more. This chain connects TRBV7-2 to TRBJ2-5; D may be TRBD1 (5 bases). Germline lookup yields CDR1 SGHTA and CDR2 FQGNSA. V dropped 1 base and J dropped 1 base, with 10 bases sitting between them. The CDR3 is made up of 15 amino acids. In DNA, the CDR3 is TGTGCCAGCAGCTTAGATGGCAGGGCCCAAGAGACCCAGTACTTC. This codes for CASSLDGRAQETQYF.

This clonotype came up a few times. V and J are TRBV4-3 and TRBJ2-5; D is unclear. The DNA end lines up better with TRBJ2-7; the J call may be wrong. Germline-derived CDR1 and CDR2 are LGHNA and YSLEER. The CDR3 totals 15 residues. The DNA of the CDR3 is TGCGCCAGCAGCCAAGATTTTGTCCCTGAGGACGAGCAGTACTTC. Its translation: CASSQDFVPEDEQYF.

This chain connects TRBV27 to TRBJ2-7; D remains unclear. Between the trimmed V and J ends, which lost 5 bases and 6 bases, there was a span of 11 bases. Germline assignment: CDR1 MNHEY and CDR2 SMNVEV (reference sequence). There are 12 residues in the CDR3. CDR3 in amino acids: CASSPSPLEQYF. Written as DNA, the CDR3 is TGTGCCAGCAGTCCCTCGCCCCTCGAGCAGTACTTC.

The chain uses TRBV20-1 and TRBJ2-3, with 13 bases that match TRBD2. Unmatched junction bases numbered 8, after V lost 4 bases and J lost 7 bases. Germline V gives CDR1 DFQATT, CDR2 SNEGSKA (reference sequence). The CDR3 spans 15 residues. The CDR3 loop reads CSATQTSGGKNTQYF. In nucleotides, the CDR3 is TGCAGTGCTACCCAGACTAGCGGGGGGAAAAATACGCAGTATTTT.

The chain has TRBV14 and TRBJ2-7, with TRBD1 matching over 7 bases. CDR1 and CDR2 (germline): SGHDN, FVKESK. This CDR3 comprises 15 residues. Unmatched junction bases numbered 10, after V lost 6 bases and J lost 2 bases. CDR3 in DNA: TGTGCCAGCAGTCGCACCGGGACAGCGACCTACGAGCAGTACTTC. It specifies CASSRTGTATYEQYF.

This clonotype was seen more than once but under ten times. This sequence joins TRBV9 and TRBJ1-2; 12 bases are a match to TRBD1. Looked up from germline, CDR1 is SGDLS and CDR2 is YYNGEE. The CDR3 spans 14 residues. V lost 6 bases, J lost 4 bases, and 4 bases stayed unmatched. The CDR3 DNA sequence: TGTGCCAGCAACGTGGGACAGGGGGCCTATGGCTACACCTTC. This encodes CASNVGQGAYGYTF.

V usage is TRBV7-9 and J usage is TRBJ2-5; 12 bases are a match to TRBD2. CDR1 is SEHNR and CDR2 is FQNEAQ in the germline V gene (reference sequence). Trimming took 3 bases from V and 5 from J; bases not matched to a gene: 4. The CDR3 is 15 amino acids. The CDR3 bases are TGTGCCAGCAGCTTTGGACTAGCGGGGTCCGAGACCCAGTACTTC. Its translation is CASSFGLAGSETQYF.

This clonotype appeared once. J is TRBJ2-1 and V is TRBV6-6; TRBD1 agrees at 7 bases. Germline V CDR1 and CDR2: MNHNY, SVGAGI (reference sequence). The CDR3 is 14 residues long. V trimming: 7 bases; J trimming: 7 bases; junction bases outside the gene matches: 10. CDR3 protein: CASTRQGSRNEQFF. DNA for the CDR3: TGTGCCAGCACAAGACAGGGAAGTCGGAATGAGCAGTTCTTC.

In this sample, this clonotype turned up a few times. The V and J genes are TRBV15 and TRBJ2-3; unclear D gene. The CDR3 extends over 16 amino acids. Germline V CDR1 and CDR2: LNHNV, YYDKDF (reference sequence). The germline V and J ends were trimmed by 0 bases and 2 bases, with 12 bases remaining between them. The CDR3 sequence is CATSRDGLSSTDTQYF. The CDR3 DNA follows: TGTGCCACCAGCAGAGATGGGCTGTCCTCCACAGATACGCAGTATTTT. The complete variable domain, with remaining parts taken from reference TRBV15 and TRBJ2-3, reads DAMVIQNPRYQVTQFGKPVTLSCSQTLNHNVMYWYQQKSSQAPKLLFHYYDKDFNNEADTPDNFQSRRPNTSFCFLDIRSPGLGDTAMYLCATSRDGLSSTDTQYFGPGTRLTVL.